This TCR beta chain derives from a study of neoadjuvant anti-PD-1 for oral cavity cancer. The wider study: Patients without progression got a fourth dose around day 43. Study-wide points: Higher pretreatment blood Treg/Th17 ratios correlated with higher pretreatment blood and lower post-treatment tumor TCRbeta clonality.

This clone was picked up one time. Its antigen is not identified. The CDR3 is made up of 14 amino acids. V dropped 6 bases and J dropped 0 bases, with 15 bases sitting between them. Germline V lookup: CDR1 SQVTM, CDR2 ANQGSEA. Six replicates per PBMC sample, mostly from 450 to 600 ng of genomic DNA. TCRdb keeps only in-frame clones here, not all; method: immunoSEQ multiplex PCR. This table has 65,000 to 95,000 clones, around 80% appearing once. These newly diagnosed stage II-IVA oral cavity squamous cell carcinoma patients had no prior systemic or radiation treatment. The sample in question was PBMCs, obtained before nivolumab (anti-PD-1) treatment. V is TRBV29-1 and J is TRBJ2-7; TRBD1 might be the D (6 bases). This receptor was obtained from a person aged 40 to 85 with oral cavity squamous cell carcinoma. CDR3 amino acids: CSVRFGQRSYEQYF. The CDR3 DNA follows: TGCAGCGTCCGATTTGGACAGCGCTCCTACGAGCAGTACTTC.